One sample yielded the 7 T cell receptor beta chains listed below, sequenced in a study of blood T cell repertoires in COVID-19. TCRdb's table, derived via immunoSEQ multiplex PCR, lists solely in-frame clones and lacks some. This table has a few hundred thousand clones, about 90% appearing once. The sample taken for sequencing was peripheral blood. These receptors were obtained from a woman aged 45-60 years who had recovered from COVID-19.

CDR3 DNA: TGTGCCAGCAACCGACTAGCGGGGGACCAAGAGACCCAGTACTTC. This gives the protein CASNRLAGDQETQYF. This chain connects TRBV3-1 (or the pseudogene TRBV3-2) to TRBJ2-5, with TRBD2 identical over 12 bases. Trimming took 7 bases from V and 0 from J; bases not matched to a gene: 3. Germline CDR1 LGHDT, CDR2 YNNKEL (reference sequence). The length of the CDR3 is 15 residues.

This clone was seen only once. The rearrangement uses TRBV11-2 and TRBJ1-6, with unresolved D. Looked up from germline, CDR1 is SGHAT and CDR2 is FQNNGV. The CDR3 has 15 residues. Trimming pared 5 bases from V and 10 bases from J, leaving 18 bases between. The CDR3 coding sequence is TGTGCCAGCAGCCCTCGGGCGGCGGGCGGATCACCCCTCCACTTT. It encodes CASSPRAAGGSPLHF.

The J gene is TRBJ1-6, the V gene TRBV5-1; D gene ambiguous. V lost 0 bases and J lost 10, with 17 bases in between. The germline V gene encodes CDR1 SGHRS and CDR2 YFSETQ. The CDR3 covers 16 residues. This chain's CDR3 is CASSLVGGEGASPLHF. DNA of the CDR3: TGCGCCAGCAGCTTGGTCGGTGGTGAGGGTGCGTCACCCCTCCACTTT.

For the CDR3, the DNA is TGTGCCAGCAGTCGAGACAGGGGATACAATGAGCAGTTCTTC. This codes for CASSRDRGYNEQFF. The V call is TRBV2, the J call TRBJ2-1, with 8 bases identical to TRBD1. The CDR3 is 14 amino acids. The junction had 4 bases not matched to a gene; V was cut back by 5 bases and J by 4 bases. Germline V CDR1 and CDR2: SNHLY, FYNNEI.

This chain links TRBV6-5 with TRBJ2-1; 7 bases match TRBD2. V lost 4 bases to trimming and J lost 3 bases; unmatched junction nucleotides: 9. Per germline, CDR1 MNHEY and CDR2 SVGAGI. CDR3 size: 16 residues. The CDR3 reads CASSSSLAEVYNEQFF. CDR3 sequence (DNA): TGTGCCAGCAGTTCCTCCCTAGCGGAGGTCTACAATGAGCAGTTCTTC.

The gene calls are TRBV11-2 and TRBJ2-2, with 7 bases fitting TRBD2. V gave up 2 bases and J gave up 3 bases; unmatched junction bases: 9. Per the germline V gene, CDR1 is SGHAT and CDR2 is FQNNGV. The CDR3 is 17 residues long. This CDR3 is CASSLRGGRFDTGELFF. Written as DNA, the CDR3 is TGTGCCAGCAGCTTAAGAGGCGGGAGATTCGACACCGGGGAGCTGTTTTTT.

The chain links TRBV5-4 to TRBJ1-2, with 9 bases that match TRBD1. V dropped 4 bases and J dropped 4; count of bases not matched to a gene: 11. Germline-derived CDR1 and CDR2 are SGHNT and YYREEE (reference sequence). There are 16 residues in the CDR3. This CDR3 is CASSGYRGQIRYGYTF. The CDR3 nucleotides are TGTGCCAGCAGCGGTTACAGGGGGCAAATACGCTATGGCTACACCTTC.